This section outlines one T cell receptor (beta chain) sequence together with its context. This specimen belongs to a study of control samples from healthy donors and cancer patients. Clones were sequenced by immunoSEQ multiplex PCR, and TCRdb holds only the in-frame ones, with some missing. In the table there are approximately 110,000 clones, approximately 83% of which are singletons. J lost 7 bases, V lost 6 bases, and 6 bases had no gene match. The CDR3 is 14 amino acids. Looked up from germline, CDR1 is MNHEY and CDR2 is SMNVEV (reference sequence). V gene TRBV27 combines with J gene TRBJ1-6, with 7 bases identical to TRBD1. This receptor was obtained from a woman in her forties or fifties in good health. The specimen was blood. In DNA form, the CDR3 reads TGTGCCAGCAGCCAGGGACAGATAAATTCACCCCTCCACTTT. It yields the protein CASSQGQINSPLHF.